Listed below are T cell receptor beta chains from one sample, sequenced in a study of CD8 T cells in ankylosing spondylitis. TCRdb redid the calling of the 5' RACE reads with MiXCR, one entry per CDR3 protein. Of about 160,000 distinct CDR3 sequences listed, approximately 20% are singletons. Sequenced sample: blood, either unsorted or a sorted T cell fraction (not recorded which). All receptors derive from a male donor with ankylosing spondylitis or in good health (not recorded which). CDR3s include the opening cysteine and the closing phenylalanine or tryptophan. The D gene is left open where the match is weak. Some rows have no size entry. The others give once, few or many, or a class for an expanded clone.

v_gene: TRBV10-3; d_gene: .; abundance: many; j_gene: TRBJ1-5; CDR3aa: CAIGGGNQPQHF; CDR3nt: TGTGCCATCGGGGGGGGAAATCAGCCCCAGCATTTT
v_gene: TRBV29-1; d_gene: .; abundance: many; j_gene: TRBJ2-5; CDR3aa: CSVDLPETQYF; CDR3nt: TGCAGCGTTGATCTACCCGAGACCCAGTACTTC
v_gene: TRBV28; d_gene: TRBD1; abundance: .; j_gene: TRBJ1-5; CDR3aa: CASSSSGQTNQPQHF; CDR3nt: TGTGCCAGCAGTTCCTCGGGACAGACCAATCAGCCCCAGCATTTT
v_gene: TRBV30; d_gene: TRBD1; abundance: few; j_gene: TRBJ1-1; CDR3aa: CAWSRTGVEAFF; CDR3nt: TGTGCCTGGAGTAGGACAGGGGTTGAAGCTTTCTTT
v_gene: TRBV25-1; d_gene: .; abundance: .; j_gene: TRBJ2-2; CDR3aa: CASSVVGPRTGELFF; CDR3nt: TGTGCCAGCAGTGTTGTCGGGCCCCGAACCGGGGAGCTGTTTTTT
v_gene: TRBV7-6; d_gene: .; abundance: many; j_gene: TRBJ2-4; CDR3aa: CASSPLTVKNIQYF; CDR3nt: TGTGCCAGCAGCCCCCTGACAGTTAAAAACATTCAGTACTTC
v_gene: TRBV6-5; d_gene: TRBD1; abundance: many; j_gene: TRBJ2-1; CDR3aa: CASSYSWTGHYNEQFF; CDR3nt: TGTGCCAGCAGTTACTCCTGGACAGGTCACTACAATGAGCAGTTCTTC
v_gene: TRBV4-2; d_gene: TRBD2; abundance: many; j_gene: TRBJ2-2; CDR3aa: CASSQDLGASGSGTGELFF; CDR3nt: TGTGCCAGCAGCCAAGACCTTGGGGCTAGCGGGAGTGGCACCGGGGAGCTGTTTTTT
v_gene: TRBV28; d_gene: .; abundance: many; j_gene: TRBJ2-7; CDR3aa: CASSLPRSYEQYF; CDR3nt: TGTGCCAGCAGTTTACCCAGGTCCTACGAGCAGTACTTC
v_gene: TRBV20-1; d_gene: .; abundance: few; j_gene: TRBJ1-5; CDR3aa: CSAHTDRNQPQHF; CDR3nt: TGCAGTGCTCACACAGACAGGAATCAGCCCCAGCATTTT
v_gene: TRBV28; d_gene: .; abundance: many; j_gene: TRBJ2-1; CDR3aa: CASSRNEQFF; CDR3nt: TGTGCCAGCAGCCGGAATGAGCAGTTCTTC
v_gene: TRBV20-1; d_gene: .; abundance: many; j_gene: TRBJ2-2; CDR3aa: CSARAQNTGELFF; CDR3nt: TGCAGTGCTAGGGCCCAGAACACCGGGGAGCTGTTTTTT
v_gene: TRBV19; d_gene: .; abundance: .; j_gene: TRBJ2-5; CDR3aa: CASSMGVQETQYF; CDR3nt: TGTGCCAGTAGTATGGGGGTCCAAGAGACCCAGTACTTC
v_gene: TRBV24-1; d_gene: TRBD1; abundance: .; j_gene: TRBJ2-3; CDR3aa: CATSAYGTGKTDTQYF; CDR3nt: TGTGCCACCAGTGCCTACGGGACAGGGAAGACAGATACGCAGTATTTT
v_gene: TRBV20-1; d_gene: .; abundance: many; j_gene: TRBJ2-7; CDR3aa: CSARDNGGSYEQYF; CDR3nt: TGCAGTGCTAGAGATAACGGAGGGAGCTACGAGCAGTACTTC
v_gene: TRBV28; d_gene: .; abundance: .; j_gene: TRBJ2-5; CDR3aa: CASREGLETQYF; CDR3nt: TGTGCCAGCAGAGAGGGTTTGGAGACCCAGTACTTC
v_gene: TRBV28; d_gene: .; abundance: once; j_gene: TRBJ1-3; CDR3aa: CASTSGPLGGTIYF; CDR3nt: TGTGCCAGCACCTCCGGACCCCTCGGGGGCACCATATATTTT
v_gene: TRBV11-2; d_gene: TRBD2; abundance: few; j_gene: TRBJ2-1; CDR3aa: CASSQPGLASLDEQFF; CDR3nt: TGTGCCAGCAGCCAACCGGGACTAGCATCTCTGGATGAGCAGTTCTTC
v_gene: TRBV28; d_gene: .; abundance: many; j_gene: TRBJ1-6; CDR3aa: CASSPHGSSYNSPLHF; CDR3nt: TGTGCCAGCAGTCCGCACGGCAGCTCCTATAATTCACCCCTCCACTTT
v_gene: TRBV20-1; d_gene: TRBD2; abundance: .; j_gene: TRBJ2-7; CDR3aa: CSASGRSGTSGSPLRLEQYF; CDR3nt: TGCAGTGCTAGTGGCAGATCCGGGACTAGCGGGAGCCCCCTCAGGCTCGAGCAGTACTTC
v_gene: TRBV12-3/TRBV12-4; d_gene: .; abundance: .; j_gene: TRBJ2-2; CDR3aa: CASSLAYTGELFF; CDR3nt: TGTGCCAGCAGTTTAGCTTACACCGGGGAGCTGTTTTTT
v_gene: TRBV4-1; d_gene: .; abundance: .; j_gene: TRBJ1-1; CDR3aa: CASSQGVGGYTEAFF; CDR3nt: TGCGCCAGCAGCCAAGGCGTAGGGGGGTACACTGAAGCTTTCTTT
v_gene: TRBV2; d_gene: .; abundance: many; j_gene: TRBJ2-3; CDR3aa: CASTGTPLDTQYF; CDR3nt: TGTGCCAGTACCGGGACCCCTCTGGATACGCAGTATTTT
v_gene: TRBV3-1; d_gene: TRBD2; abundance: .; j_gene: TRBJ2-7; CDR3aa: CASSQVAGGSEQYF; CDR3nt: TGTGCCAGCAGCCAAGTTGCGGGAGGGAGCGAGCAGTACTTC
v_gene: TRBV19; d_gene: .; abundance: .; j_gene: TRBJ1-2; CDR3aa: CASSMPYLGIYGYTF; CDR3nt: TGTGCCAGTAGTATGCCGTACCTCGGAATCTATGGCTACACCTTC
v_gene: TRBV6-5; d_gene: .; abundance: few; j_gene: TRBJ1-1; CDR3aa: CASSYSGTMNTEAFF; CDR3nt: TGTGCCAGCAGTTACTCGGGGACCATGAACACTGAAGCTTTCTTT
v_gene: TRBV20-1; d_gene: .; abundance: few; j_gene: TRBJ2-7; CDR3aa: CSARGSSEADEQYF; CDR3nt: TGCAGTGCTAGAGGGAGTTCAGAAGCGGACGAGCAGTACTTC
v_gene: TRBV21-1; d_gene: .; abundance: .; j_gene: TRBJ1-5; CDR3aa: CASSKTGEGSDNQPQHF; CDR3nt: TGTGCCAGCAGCAAAACCGGGGAGGGGAGTGACAATCAGCCCCAGCATTTT
v_gene: TRBV5-4; d_gene: .; abundance: .; j_gene: TRBJ2-7; CDR3aa: CASSSQTLHEQYF; CDR3nt: TGTGCCAGCAGCTCCCAAACCCTCCACGAGCAGTACTTC
v_gene: TRBV4-1; d_gene: .; abundance: .; j_gene: TRBJ2-7; CDR3aa: CASSQDPYTEQYF; CDR3nt: TGCGCCAGCAGCCAAGATCCCTATACCGAGCAGTACTTC
v_gene: TRBV10-3; d_gene: .; abundance: once; j_gene: TRBJ2-2; CDR3aa: CAISESGGSWGTGELFF; CDR3nt: TGTGCCATCAGTGAGTCTGGAGGGAGTTGGGGCACCGGGGAGCTGTTTTTT
v_gene: TRBV5-1; d_gene: .; abundance: many; j_gene: TRBJ2-3; CDR3aa: CASSDGIADTQYF; CDR3nt: TGCGCCAGCAGCGACGGGATAGCAGATACGCAGTATTTT
v_gene: TRBV11-2; d_gene: TRBD1; abundance: .; j_gene: TRBJ2-4; CDR3aa: CASRGFRDRHSLAKNIQYF; CDR3nt: TGTGCCAGCAGAGGATTCCGGGACAGACATTCACTAGCCAAAAACATTCAGTACTTC
v_gene: TRBV29-1; d_gene: TRBD1; abundance: .; j_gene: TRBJ2-7; CDR3aa: CSALGQGESYEQYF; CDR3nt: TGCAGCGCCTTGGGACAGGGCGAATCCTACGAGCAGTACTTC
v_gene: TRBV7-7; d_gene: .; abundance: many; j_gene: TRBJ2-5; CDR3aa: CASSLSQGFLQETQYF; CDR3nt: TGTGCCAGCAGCTTAAGTCAGGGGTTCCTACAAGAGACCCAGTACTTC
v_gene: TRBV7-2; d_gene: .; abundance: few; j_gene: TRBJ2-2; CDR3aa: CASSLGGTVGIGELFF; CDR3nt: TGTGCCAGCAGCCTAGGGGGGACAGTAGGAATCGGGGAGCTGTTTTTT
v_gene: TRBV5-1; d_gene: TRBD2; abundance: many; j_gene: TRBJ2-1; CDR3aa: CASSLAGGTYNEQFF; CDR3nt: TGCGCCAGCAGCTTGGCGGGAGGGACCTACAATGAGCAGTTCTTC
v_gene: TRBV5-1; d_gene: .; abundance: few; j_gene: TRBJ2-7; CDR3aa: CASSIGTVHEQYF; CDR3nt: TGCGCCAGCAGCATTGGGACGGTCCACGAGCAGTACTTC
v_gene: TRBV5-1; d_gene: .; abundance: many; j_gene: TRBJ2-7; CDR3aa: CASSLTDYEQYF; CDR3nt: TGCGCCAGCAGCTTAACAGACTACGAGCAGTACTTC
v_gene: TRBV19; d_gene: .; abundance: few; j_gene: TRBJ2-5; CDR3aa: CASRKTDGGYQETQYF; CDR3nt: TGTGCCAGTAGAAAGACCGATGGAGGGTACCAAGAGACCCAGTACTTC
v_gene: TRBV5-1; d_gene: TRBD2; abundance: few; j_gene: TRBJ2-1; CDR3aa: CASSLVAGGRSYNEQFF; CDR3nt: TGCGCCAGCAGCTTGGTAGCGGGAGGTCGCTCCTACAATGAGCAGTTCTTC
v_gene: TRBV12-3/TRBV12-4; d_gene: .; abundance: .; j_gene: TRBJ2-1; CDR3aa: CASSLQVDNEQFF; CDR3nt: TGTGCCAGCAGCCTCCAGGTGGACAATGAGCAGTTCTTC
v_gene: TRBV29-1; d_gene: TRBD2; abundance: .; j_gene: TRBJ2-1; CDR3aa: CSIGGGRPSYNEQFF; CDR3nt: TGCAGCATAGGAGGCGGGAGGCCCTCCTACAATGAGCAGTTCTTC
v_gene: TRBV6-5; d_gene: TRBD2; abundance: once; j_gene: TRBJ2-5; CDR3aa: CASSYSTSWETQYF; CDR3nt: TGTGCCAGCAGTTACTCGACTAGCTGGGAGACCCAGTACTTC
v_gene: TRBV7-9; d_gene: TRBD2; abundance: many; j_gene: TRBJ2-1; CDR3aa: CASSSTGLAGSEQFF; CDR3nt: TGTGCCAGCAGCTCAACGGGACTAGCGGGAAGTGAGCAGTTCTTC
v_gene: TRBV12-3/TRBV12-4; d_gene: .; abundance: .; j_gene: TRBJ1-5; CDR3aa: CASSQGRGFGQPQHF; CDR3nt: TGTGCCAGCTCGCAGGGCAGGGGATTCGGTCAGCCCCAGCATTTT
v_gene: TRBV12-3/TRBV12-4; d_gene: TRBD1; abundance: many; j_gene: TRBJ2-3; CDR3aa: CASSVTTGLADTQYF; CDR3nt: TGTGCCAGCAGTGTGACGACAGGGCTGGCAGATACGCAGTATTTT
v_gene: TRBV29-1; d_gene: .; abundance: .; j_gene: TRBJ2-2; CDR3aa: CSVKGPGELFF; CDR3nt: TGCAGCGTTAAAGGTCCCGGGGAGCTGTTTTTT
v_gene: TRBV20-1; d_gene: .; abundance: few; j_gene: TRBJ1-5; CDR3aa: CSARVGVRQPQHF; CDR3nt: TGCAGTGCTAGGGTGGGGGTCAGGCAGCCCCAGCATTTT
v_gene: TRBV12-3/TRBV12-4; d_gene: .; abundance: many; j_gene: TRBJ1-4; CDR3aa: CASSLRTAVNEKLFF; CDR3nt: TGTGCCAGCAGTTTAAGGACAGCCGTTAATGAAAAACTGTTTTTT
v_gene: TRBV5-1; d_gene: .; abundance: .; j_gene: TRBJ2-1; CDR3aa: CASSFPGTRYNEQFF; CDR3nt: TGCGCCAGCAGCTTCCCGGGCACGCGGTACAATGAGCAGTTCTTC
v_gene: TRBV20-1; d_gene: TRBD2; abundance: many; j_gene: TRBJ2-5; CDR3aa: CSAREVAGTHQETQYF; CDR3nt: TGCAGTGCTAGAGAGGTAGCGGGAACCCACCAAGAGACCCAGTACTTC
v_gene: TRBV24-1; d_gene: .; abundance: many; j_gene: TRBJ2-5; CDR3aa: CATSDSAKQETQYF; CDR3nt: TGTGCCACCAGTGATTCAGCCAAACAAGAGACCCAGTACTTC
v_gene: TRBV7-2; d_gene: TRBD1; abundance: many; j_gene: TRBJ2-3; CDR3aa: CASRYTGQYTDTQYF; CDR3nt: TGTGCCAGCAGATATACGGGACAGTACACAGATACGCAGTATTTT
v_gene: TRBV20-1; d_gene: .; abundance: few; j_gene: TRBJ2-2; CDR3aa: CSAPTGTPNTGELFF; CDR3nt: TGCAGTGCTCCCACCGGGACTCCGAACACCGGGGAGCTGTTTTTT
v_gene: TRBV20-1; d_gene: TRBD1; abundance: many; j_gene: TRBJ1-3; CDR3aa: CSAREPGQGANTIYF; CDR3nt: TGCAGTGCTAGAGAACCGGGACAGGGGGCAAACACCATATATTTT
v_gene: TRBV2; d_gene: TRBD2; abundance: .; j_gene: TRBJ2-1; CDR3aa: CASSVLAGEDEFF; CDR3nt: TGTGCCAGCAGTGTGCTAGCGGGAGAGGATGAGTTCTTC
v_gene: TRBV28; d_gene: .; abundance: .; j_gene: TRBJ1-5; CDR3aa: CASSSRDSNQPQHF; CDR3nt: TGTGCCAGCAGTTCCAGAGATAGCAATCAGCCCCAGCATTTT
v_gene: TRBV27; d_gene: .; abundance: .; j_gene: TRBJ2-7; CDR3aa: CASSPTRGRREQYF; CDR3nt: TGTGCCAGCAGTCCGACTAGGGGTCGAAGGGAGCAGTACTTC
v_gene: TRBV29-1; d_gene: .; abundance: many; j_gene: TRBJ1-5; CDR3aa: CSGGGPNQPQHF; CDR3nt: TGCAGCGGAGGAGGTCCCAATCAGCCCCAGCATTTT